The rows below give T cell receptor beta chains drawn from one sample of a study of shared clonotypes between healthy human individuals. TCRdb's table, derived via immunoSEQ multiplex PCR, lists solely in-frame clones and lacks some. The data show a few million clones, roughly 93% seen once. Sequences were obtained from naive CD4+ T cells from PBMCs. Receptors were obtained from a man between 18 and 29 years old in good health. Some clones in this sample may be carry-over from other donors' samples. Both conserved end residues are part of each CDR3. Each record gives: J gene, clone size, D gene, V gene, CDR3 protein, CDR3 DNA. D genes are given only for firm matches. For some rows the clone size is stated as once, few or many, or as a class when expanded; others skip it.

>TRBJ2-3|-|-|TRBV6-5
CASGGYTDTQYF
TGTGCCTCGGGGGGCTACACAGATACGCAGTATTTT
>TRBJ1-2|-|-|TRBV7-9
CASSLAGYGYTF
TGTGCCAGCAGCTTAGCAGGCTATGGCTACACCTTC
>TRBJ2-5|-|-|TRBV5-1
CASSPLPGDEKTQYF
TGCGCCAGCAGCCCCCTCCCAGGGGACGAAAAGACCCAGTACTTC
>TRBJ2-1|-|TRBD2|TRBV6-6
CASRRAGAERDEQFF
TGTGCCAGCAGACGAGCGGGAGCGGAAAGGGATGAGCAGTTCTTC
>TRBJ2-6|once|-|TRBV6-5
CASKGQNSGANVLTF
TGTGCCAGCAAAGGACAGAACTCTGGGGCCAACGTCCTGACTTTC
>TRBJ1-4|-|TRBD1|TRBV18
CASSPRQGDATNEKLFF
TGTGCCAGCTCACCCAGACAGGGGGACGCAACTAATGAAAAACTGTTTTTT
>TRBJ2-1|-|-|TRBV9
CASSPSGTGPGNEQFF
TGTGCCAGCAGCCCCTCCGGGACGGGGCCTGGTAATGAGCAGTTCTTC
>TRBJ1-1|-|-|TRBV29-1
CSVQGMNTEAFF
TGCAGCGTGCAGGGGATGAACACTGAAGCTTTCTTT
>TRBJ1-2|-|-|TRBV6-1
CASSEEGGWDYGYTF
TGTGCCAGCAGTGAAGAAGGAGGGTGGGACTATGGCTACACCTTC
>TRBJ1-1|-|TRBD1|TRBV4-3
CASSQAGGNTEAFF
TGCGCCAGCAGCCAAGCAGGGGGGAACACTGAAGCTTTCTTT
>TRBJ2-3|once|-|TRBV28
CASSPRSGSEGTDTQYF
TGTGCCAGCAGCCCTAGGAGTGGTAGCGAAGGCACAGATACGCAGTATTTT
>TRBJ2-7|-|-|TRBV21-1
CASISTTGQRLVGYEQYF
TGTGCCAGCATTTCAACGACAGGGCAAAGGTTAGTCGGCTACGAGCAGTACTTC
>TRBJ1-2|-|TRBD1|TRBV6-1
CASGTGTGGRLGYTF
TGTGCCAGCGGGACCGGGACAGGGGGGCGATTGGGCTACACCTTC
>TRBJ2-5|-|-|TRBV29-1
CSVPHLQGGETQYF
TGCAGCGTACCCCACCTCCAGGGAGGTGAGACCCAGTACTTC
>TRBJ2-5|-|-|TRBV25-1
CASSESQMVRETQYF
TGTGCCAGCAGTGAGTCCCAAATGGTGCGAGAGACCCAGTACTTC
>TRBJ2-3|-|-|TRBV18
CASSLGTDTQYF
TGTGCCAGCTCACTGGGCACAGATACGCAGTATTTT
>TRBJ2-7|-|-|TRBV19
CASSMRGSGSFRPYEQYF
TGTGCCAGTAGTATGCGGGGCAGTGGGTCTTTTCGCCCCTACGAGCAGTACTTC
>TRBJ2-7|-|TRBD1|TRBV7-9
CASSLVQGVTYEQYF
TGTGCCAGCAGCTTAGTTCAGGGGGTGACCTACGAGCAGTACTTC
>TRBJ1-1|-|-|TRBV5-1
CASSFDWMNTEAFF
TGCGCCAGCAGCTTCGACTGGATGAACACTGAAGCTTTCTTT
>TRBJ1-2|-|-|TRBV9
CASSVGRFDGYTF
TGTGCCAGCAGCGTAGGGCGGTTCGATGGCTACACCTTC
>TRBJ1-1|once|-|TRBV18
CASSRDQGNTEAFF
TGTGCCAGCTCTCGGGATCAGGGGAACACTGAAGCTTTCTTT
>TRBJ2-2|-|-|TRBV7-2
CASSPLRYGELFF
TGTGCCAGCAGCCCCTTGAGGTACGGGGAGCTGTTTTTT
>TRBJ1-1|-|-|TRBV21-1
CASSKGGRTTNTEAFF
TGTGCCAGCAGCAAAGGTGGGAGGACAACCAACACTGAAGCTTTCTTT
>TRBJ2-1|-|TRBD2|TRBV7-3
CASSTTSGGSYNEQFF
TGTGCCAGCAGCACCACTAGCGGTGGGTCCTACAATGAGCAGTTCTTC
>TRBJ1-3|-|-|TRBV5-6
CASSWGGGNTIYF
TGTGCCAGCAGCTGGGGTGGAGGAAACACCATATATTTT
>TRBJ1-2|-|TRBD1|TRBV6-4
CASSGRVGQGEGGYTF
TGTGCCAGCAGTGGAAGGGTCGGACAGGGCGAAGGAGGCTACACCTTC
>TRBJ1-2|-|-|TRBV28
CASSLSSFYGYTF
TGTGCCAGCAGTCTTAGTTCTTTCTATGGCTACACCTTC
>TRBJ2-1|-|TRBD2|TRBV4-1
CASSITGTRGGNEQFF
TGCGCCAGCAGCATAACCGGGACTAGGGGTGGGAATGAGCAGTTCTTC
>TRBJ1-4|-|-|TRBV2
CASSATDGVGLFF
TGTGCCAGCAGTGCTACGGACGGCGTTGGACTGTTTTTT
>TRBJ1-4|-|-|TRBV2
CASMGAGKTNEKLFF
TGTGCCAGCATGGGGGCAGGAAAAACTAATGAAAAACTGTTTTTT
>TRBJ2-3|-|-|TRBV29-1
CSVLGGPGTDTQYF
TGCAGCGTCCTAGGGGGGCCGGGCACAGATACGCAGTATTTT
>TRBJ2-2|-|-|TRBV6-5
CASSYGPNTGELFF
TGTGCCAGCAGTTACGGGCCTAACACCGGGGAGCTGTTTTTT
>TRBJ1-5|-|-|TRBV6-1
CASSEGRAGGQPQHF
TGTGCCAGCAGTGAAGGCAGGGCGGGCGGTCAGCCCCAGCATTTT
>TRBJ2-7|-|-|TRBV5-6
CASSRRGLGSYEQYF
TGTGCCAGCAGCCGGAGGGGTTTAGGCTCCTACGAGCAGTACTTC
>TRBJ1-5|-|TRBD1|TRBV5-5
CASSQATGNQPQHF
TGTGCCAGCAGCCAGGCGACAGGGAATCAGCCCCAGCATTTT
>TRBJ1-1|-|-|TRBV11-2
CASSSIRQSGTEAFF
TGTGCCAGCAGCTCCATCAGACAGTCGGGGACTGAAGCTTTCTTT
>TRBJ2-7|once|-|TRBV11-2
CASSLTVLSYEQYF
TGTGCCAGCAGCCTAACGGTTTTGTCCTACGAGCAGTACTTC
>TRBJ1-4|-|TRBD1|TRBV7-2
CASSRQGAREKLFF
TGTGCCAGCAGCCGACAGGGGGCGAGGGAAAAACTGTTTTTT
>TRBJ2-1|-|TRBD2|TRBV2
CASSERERYNEQFF
TGTGCCAGCAGTGAGCGGGAGCGCTACAATGAGCAGTTCTTC
>TRBJ2-1|-|TRBD1|TRBV27
CASSLNPYRTGAHEQFF
TGTGCCAGCAGTCTAAACCCCTACCGGACAGGGGCTCATGAGCAGTTCTTC
>TRBJ2-2|once|-|TRBV6-4
CASSDSSPGTGELFF
TGTGCCAGCAGTGACTCGAGCCCTGGTACCGGGGAGCTGTTTTTT
>TRBJ1-1|once|-|TRBV5-6
CASSTPGGTEAFF
TGTGCCAGCAGTACCCCCGGGGGCACTGAAGCTTTCTTT
>TRBJ2-2|-|-|TRBV11-1
CASRAYEGIRTGELFF
TGTGCCAGCAGGGCATACGAGGGGATCAGGACCGGGGAGCTGTTTTTT
>TRBJ2-3|-|-|TRBV12-5
CASRSLATDTQYF
TGTGCTAGTAGGTCGTTAGCGACAGATACGCAGTATTTT
>TRBJ1-1|few|-|TRBV20-1
CSAPGRTEAFF
TGCAGTGCTCCAGGGCGAACTGAAGCTTTCTTT
>TRBJ1-2|-|-|TRBV2
CASSERQLNYGYTF
TGTGCCAGCAGTGAACGGCAACTTAACTATGGCTACACCTTC
>TRBJ1-2|-|-|TRBV11-2
CASSLTETGGYTF
TGTGCCAGCAGCCTAACCGAAACGGGGGGCTACACCTTC
>TRBJ2-7|once|TRBD1|TRBV11-2
CASSPDRGGEQYF
TGTGCCAGCAGCCCCGACAGGGGCGGGGAGCAGTACTTC
>TRBJ2-4|-|TRBD2|TRBV9
CASTKGGASGPELAKNIQYF
TGTGCCAGCACCAAAGGGGGGGCTAGCGGGCCGGAACTAGCCAAAAACATTCAGTACTTC
>TRBJ2-7|-|TRBD2|TRBV2
CASSGGDLLRLAGSYEQYF
TGTGCCAGCAGTGGAGGCGACTTACTCCGACTAGCGGGATCCTACGAGCAGTACTTC
>TRBJ1-2|-|-|TRBV5-4
CASSLEAGPGGYTF
TGTGCCAGCAGCTTGGAAGCAGGGCCAGGGGGCTACACCTTC
>TRBJ2-1|-|TRBD2|TRBV7-3
CASSLQPGGPDEQFF
TGTGCCAGCAGCTTACAACCGGGAGGGCCTGATGAGCAGTTCTTC
>TRBJ2-3|once|-|TRBV28
CARRPLRPWRDKTADTQYF
TGTGCCAGGCGCCCCCTCCGCCCGTGGCGGGATAAGACGGCAGATACGCAGTATTTT
>TRBJ1-1|-|-|TRBV5-1
CASSLGDTEAFF
TGCGCCAGCAGCCTCGGGGACACTGAAGCTTTCTTT
>TRBJ1-4|-|TRBD1|TRBV6-5
CASSNGQGTNEKLFF
TGTGCCAGCAGTAACGGACAGGGAACTAATGAAAAACTGTTTTTT